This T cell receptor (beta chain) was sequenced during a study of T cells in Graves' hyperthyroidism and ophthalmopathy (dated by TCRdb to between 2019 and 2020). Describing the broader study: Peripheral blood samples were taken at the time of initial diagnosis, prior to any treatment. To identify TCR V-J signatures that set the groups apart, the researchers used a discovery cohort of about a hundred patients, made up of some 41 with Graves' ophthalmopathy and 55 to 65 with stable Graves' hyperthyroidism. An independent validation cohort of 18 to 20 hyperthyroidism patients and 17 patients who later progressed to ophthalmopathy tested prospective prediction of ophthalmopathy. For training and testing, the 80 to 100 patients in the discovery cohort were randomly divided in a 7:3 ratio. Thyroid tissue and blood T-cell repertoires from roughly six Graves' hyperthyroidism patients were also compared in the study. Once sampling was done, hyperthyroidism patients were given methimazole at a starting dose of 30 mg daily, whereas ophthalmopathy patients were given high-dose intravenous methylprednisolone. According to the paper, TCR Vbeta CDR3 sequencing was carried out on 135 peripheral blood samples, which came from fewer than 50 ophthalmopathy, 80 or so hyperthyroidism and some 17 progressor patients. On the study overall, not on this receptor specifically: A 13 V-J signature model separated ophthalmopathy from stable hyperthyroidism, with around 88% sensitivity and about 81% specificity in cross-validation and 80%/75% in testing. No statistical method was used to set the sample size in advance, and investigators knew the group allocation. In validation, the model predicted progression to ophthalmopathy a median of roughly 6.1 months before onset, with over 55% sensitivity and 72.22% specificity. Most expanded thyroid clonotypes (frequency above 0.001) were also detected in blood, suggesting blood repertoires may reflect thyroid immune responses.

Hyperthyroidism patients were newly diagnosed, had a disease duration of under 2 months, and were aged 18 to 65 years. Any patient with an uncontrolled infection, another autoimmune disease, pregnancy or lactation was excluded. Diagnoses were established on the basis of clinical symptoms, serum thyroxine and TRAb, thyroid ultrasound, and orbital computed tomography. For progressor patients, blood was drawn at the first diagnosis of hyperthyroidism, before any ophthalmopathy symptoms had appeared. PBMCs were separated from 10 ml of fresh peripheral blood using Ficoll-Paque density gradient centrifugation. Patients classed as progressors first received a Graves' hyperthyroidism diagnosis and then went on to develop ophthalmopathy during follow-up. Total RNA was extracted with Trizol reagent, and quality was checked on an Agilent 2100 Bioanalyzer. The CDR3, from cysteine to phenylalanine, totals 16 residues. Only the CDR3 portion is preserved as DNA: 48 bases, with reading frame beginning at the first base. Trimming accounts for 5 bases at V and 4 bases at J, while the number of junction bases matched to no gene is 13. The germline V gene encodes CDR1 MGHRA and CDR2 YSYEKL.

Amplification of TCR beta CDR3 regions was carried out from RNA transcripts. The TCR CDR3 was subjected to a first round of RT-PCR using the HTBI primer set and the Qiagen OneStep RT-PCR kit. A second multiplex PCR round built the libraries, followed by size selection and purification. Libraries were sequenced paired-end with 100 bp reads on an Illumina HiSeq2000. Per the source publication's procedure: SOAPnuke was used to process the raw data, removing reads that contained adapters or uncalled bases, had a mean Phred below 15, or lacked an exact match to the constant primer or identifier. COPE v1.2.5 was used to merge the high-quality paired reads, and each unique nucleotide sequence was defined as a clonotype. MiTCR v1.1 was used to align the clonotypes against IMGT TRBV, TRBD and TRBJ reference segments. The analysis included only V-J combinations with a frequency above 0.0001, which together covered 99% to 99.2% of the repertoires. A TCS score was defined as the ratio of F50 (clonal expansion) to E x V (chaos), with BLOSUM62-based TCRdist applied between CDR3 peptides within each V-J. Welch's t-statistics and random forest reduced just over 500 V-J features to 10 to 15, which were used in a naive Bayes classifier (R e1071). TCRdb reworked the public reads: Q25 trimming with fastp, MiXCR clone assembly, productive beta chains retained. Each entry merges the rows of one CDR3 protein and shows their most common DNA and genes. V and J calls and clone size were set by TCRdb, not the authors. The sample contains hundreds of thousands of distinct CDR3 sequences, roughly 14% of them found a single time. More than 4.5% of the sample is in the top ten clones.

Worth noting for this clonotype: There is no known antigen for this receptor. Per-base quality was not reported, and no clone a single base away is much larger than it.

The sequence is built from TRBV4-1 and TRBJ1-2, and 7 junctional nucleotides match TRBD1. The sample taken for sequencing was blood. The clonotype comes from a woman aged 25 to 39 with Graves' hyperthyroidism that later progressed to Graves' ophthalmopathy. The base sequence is TGCGCCAGCAGCTCTGAGACGATAAGACAGGGCTATGGCTACACCTTC. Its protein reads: CASSSETIRQGYGYTF.